One and the same sample provided the 26 T cell receptor beta chains below, sequenced in a study of OX40 agonist ivuxolimab in advanced cancers. This table comes from immunoSEQ multiplex PCR, and its TCRdb copy is limited to in-frame clones, with some not included. The sample yields approximately 90,000 clones, 80% to 90% seen once. The sequencing here drew on CD4+ or CD8+ T cells sorted from blood, taken in a trial of the OX40 agonist ivuxolimab. The origin of the receptors is an adult with an advanced solid tumor such as melanoma, head and neck, liver or kidney cancer.

This chain links TRBV5-6 with TRBJ1-3; TRBD1 matches 12 bases. This CDR3 region has 15 residues. The V gene's germline CDR1 is SGHDT and CDR2 YYEEEE. V gave up 4 bases and J gave up 2 bases; unmatched junction bases: 1. CDR3 bases: TGTGCCAGCAGCAGGGACAGGGGGCCTGGAAACACCATATATTTT. It yields the protein CASSRDRGPGNTIYF.

The chain links TRBV6-1 to TRBJ1-5, with 7 nucleotides matching TRBD1. Germline V gene lookup returns CDR1 MNHNS and CDR2 SASEGT. V lost 4 bases to trimming and J lost 3 bases; unmatched junction nucleotides: 9. The CDR3 has 16 amino acids. In nucleotides, the CDR3 is TGTGCCAGCAGTGGCGGGGGTGACAGGGTCAATCAGCCCCAGCATTTT. This sequence encodes CASSGGGDRVNQPQHF.

The genes are TRBV27 and TRBJ2-7; weak D call: TRBD1 (5 bases). Looked up from germline, CDR1 is MNHEY and CDR2 is SMNVEV (reference sequence). Trimming removed 3 bases from V and 6 bases from J, with 9 bases in between. This CDR3 has 12 amino acids. The CDR3 region is CASSFQGGEQYF. CDR3 DNA sequence: TGTGCCAGCAGTTTCCAGGGTGGCGAGCAGTACTTC.

The rearrangement uses TRBV4-1 and TRBJ2-1; TRBD2 aligns across 10 bases. The germline V gene encodes CDR1 MGHRA and CDR2 YSYEKL. Trimming cost V 0 bases and J 0 bases; bases outside gene matches: 8. The CDR3 has 19 amino acids. In nucleotides, the CDR3 is TGCGCCAGCAGCCAAGACCCGGGACTAGCGTTCAGCTCCTACAATGAGCAGTTCTTC. This sequence encodes CASSQDPGLAFSSYNEQFF.

The V and J genes are TRBV18 and TRBJ1-2; TRBD1 is a possible D gene (6 bases). V lost 2 bases, J lost 4 bases, and 14 bases lay in between. Germline V gene sequence: CDR1 KGHSH, CDR2 LQKENI. CDR3 size: 15 residues. The chain's CDR3 is CASSPSGTQGYGYTF. As DNA, the CDR3 is TGTGCCAGCTCACCATCCGGGACACAGGGCTATGGCTACACCTTC.

A note on this clone: Its ends do not fully match the called genes, so a read error is possible. The V and J genes are TRBV7-7 and TRBJ2-2; TRBD1 aligns across 11 bases. The CDR3 has 15 amino acids. Looked up from germline, CDR1 is SSHAT and CDR2 is FNYEAQ (reference sequence). CDR3 loop: CASSRTGGLDGELFF. The CDR3 DNA reads TGTGCTAGCAGCCGGACAGGGGGCTTGGACGGGGAGCTGTTTTTT.

The J gene is TRBJ2-3, the V gene TRBV7-9; D ambiguous. The CDR3 has 12 amino acids. Trimming removed 6 bases from V and 3 bases from J, with 7 bases in between. From germline, CDR1 is SEHNR and CDR2 FQNEAQ (reference sequence). The CDR3 here is CASSSSTDTQYF. CDR3 coding DNA: TGTGCCAGCAGTTCTTCTACAGATACGCAGTATTTT.

This chain links TRBV6-1 with TRBJ1-1, with D hard to call. This CDR3 has 12 amino acids. CDR1 and CDR2 (germline): MNHNS, SASEGT. Trimming removed 1 base from V and 3 bases from J, with 3 bases in between. The CDR3 DNA is TGTGCCAGCAGTGAAGGTTACACTGAAGCTTTCTTT. Protein: CASSEGYTEAFF.

The rearrangement uses TRBV30 and TRBJ1-4, with a possible D match to TRBD1 (5 bases). The CDR3 sequence is 16 residues long. Germline CDR1 and CDR2: GTSNPN and SVGIG (reference sequence). Trimming removed 4 bases at V and 11 bases at J, with 26 bases between. Here the CDR3 reads CAWTPGRDPTIQKLFF. The CDR3 DNA follows: TGTGCCTGGACTCCAGGCCGGGACCCAACAATACAGAAACTGTTTTTT.

J is TRBJ2-7 and V is TRBV2, with a weak D call TRBD1 (5 bases). There are 13 residues in the CDR3. Trimming removed 5 bases at V and 3 bases at J, with 11 bases between. Germline-derived CDR1 and CDR2 are SNHLY and FYNNEI. The CDR3 loop reads CASSTTEDYEQYF. In nucleotides, the CDR3 is TGTGCCAGCAGTACGACAGAAGACTACGAGCAGTACTTC. Drawing the rest from reference TRBV2 and TRBJ2-7, the complete variable domain is EPEVTQTPSHQVTQMGQEVILRCVPISNHLYFYWYRQILGQKVEFLVSFYNNEISEKSEIFDDQFSVERPDGSNFTLKIRSTKLEDSAMYFCASSTTEDYEQYFGPGTRLTVT.

This clone occurred once. The chain is built from TRBV28 and TRBJ1-1; D uncertain. The CDR3 is 14 amino acids. With 2 bases removed from V and 1 base from J, the gap between germline ends came to 8 bases. Germline CDR1 MDHEN, CDR2 SYDVKM. The CDR3 spells CASSLGQANTEAFF. In DNA form, the CDR3 reads TGTGCCAGCAGTTTAGGGCAGGCGAACACTGAAGCTTTCTTT.

The J gene is TRBJ1-2, the V gene TRBV5-8; D call uncertain. With 0 bases removed from V and 0 bases from J, the gap between germline ends came to 6 bases. The CDR3 has 14 residues. Germline assignment: CDR1 SGHTS and CDR2 YDEGEE. The CDR3 bases are TGTGCCAGCAGCTTGGCATTCACTAACTATGGCTACACCTTC. Encoded protein: CASSLAFTNYGYTF.

This clone turned up a few times. This sequence joins TRBV19 and TRBJ1-1; D perhaps matches TRBD1 (6 bases). CDR3 length: 13 residues. CDR1 is LNHDA and CDR2 is SQIVND in the germline V gene (reference sequence). V was trimmed by 5 bases and J by 2 bases, leaving 9 bases between them. The CDR3 is CASSGGINTEAFF. For the CDR3, the DNA is TGTGCCAGTAGTGGGGGCATTAACACTGAAGCTTTCTTT.

This chain connects TRBV11-2 to TRBJ2-5; D tentatively fits TRBD1 or TRBD2 (6 bases each). The V and J ends lost 3 bases and 5 bases respectively, with 10 bases between them. The germline V gene encodes CDR1 SGHAT and CDR2 FQNNGV. CDR3 length: 13 amino acids. The CDR3 DNA reads as TGTGCCAGCAGCTTCACGGGGGCCGAGACCCAGTACTTC. Translation: CASSFTGAETQYF.

The J gene is TRBJ1-5, the V gene TRBV6-6; D is possibly TRBD1 (6 bases). Germline-derived CDR1 and CDR2 are MNHNY and SVGAGI (reference sequence). This CDR3 is built from 16 residues. V dropped 5 bases and J dropped 4 bases, with 18 bases sitting between them. CDR3 residues: CASSPTAGQLNQPQHF. In DNA form, the CDR3 reads TGTGCCAGCAGTCCTACAGCAGGACAGTTAAATCAGCCCCAGCATTTT.

The chain links TRBV4-2 to TRBJ1-4; 7 nucleotides align to TRBD1. This CDR3 is built from 15 residues. From germline, CDR1 is LGHNA and CDR2 YNFKEQ. The ends lost 5 bases at V and 7 bases at J; junction bases unmatched: 10. The CDR3 coding sequence is TGTGCCAGCAGCATCATACAGGGGCTTGGTGAAAAACTGTTTTTT. It yields the protein CASSIIQGLGEKLFF.

The chain couples TRBV4-2 to TRBJ2-1; weak D call: TRBD1 (5 bases). This CDR3 comprises 18 residues. V was shortened by 0 bases and J by 4 bases, with 19 bases between the two germline ends. Germline V gene lookup returns CDR1 LGHNA and CDR2 YNFKEQ. The CDR3 nucleotides read TGTGCCAGCAGCCAAGATAGGCGGAAGACAGCAACGTACAATGAGCAGTTCTTC. Translating it yields CASSQDRRKTATYNEQFF.

The chain has TRBV19 and TRBJ1-4; D remains unclear. Trimming left V 7 bases short and J 7 bases short, with 16 bases between. CDR1 and CDR2 (germline): LNHDA, SQIVND (reference sequence). The CDR3 consists of 14 residues. CDR3 residues: CASKVGVAGEKLFF. The CDR3 DNA reads TGTGCCAGTAAGGTCGGGGTGGCGGGTGAAAAACTGTTTTTT.

The chain carries TRBV4-2 and TRBJ1-2, with D unclear. V was clipped by 3 bases and J by 0 bases, with 8 bases between them. The CDR3 loop spans 14 amino acids. The germline V gene has CDR1 LGHNA and CDR2 YNFKEQ. The CDR3 sequence is CASSHEGPNYGYTF. The CDR3, as DNA: TGTGCCAGCAGCCATGAAGGCCCTAACTATGGCTACACCTTC.

Written as DNA, the CDR3 is TGTGCCAGCAGCCAAGGTTTAGGGGGACTCATCTCCTACGAGCAGTACTTC. Translation: CASSQGLGGLISYEQYF. The chain couples TRBV4-2 to TRBJ2-7; D possibly matches TRBD1 or TRBD2 (6 bases each). Between the trimmed V and J ends, which lost 1 base and 0 bases, there was a span of 16 bases. CDR1 and CDR2 (germline): LGHNA, YNFKEQ. The CDR3 runs 17 residues.

The gene calls are TRBV30 and TRBJ2-7; 7 positions agree with TRBD1. The germline V gene has CDR1 GTSNPN and CDR2 SVGIG (reference sequence). The CDR3 loop spans 12 amino acids. The V gene end was trimmed by 7 bases and the J gene end by 3 bases; junction bases not matched to a gene: 6. The CDR3 coding sequence is TGTGCCTCGACAGGGAGTCACTACGAGCAGTACTTC. Translating gives CASTGSHYEQYF.

The CDR3 nucleotides read TGTGCCTGGAGCCAAGACGGGGACTACGAGCAGTACTTC. Translated, it gives CAWSQDGDYEQYF. The chain links TRBV30 to TRBJ2-7; the D gene is possibly TRBD2 (5 bases). The CDR3 is 13 amino acids. The V and J ends lost 3 bases and 3 bases respectively, with 12 bases between them. CDR1 and CDR2 from the germline V gene are GTSNPN and SVGIG (reference sequence). The full variable domain, in which reference TRBV30 and TRBJ2-7 provide the parts outside the CDR3, is SQTIHQWPATLVQPVGSPLSLECTVEGTSNPNLYWYRQAAGRGLQLLFYSVGIGQISSEVPQNLSASRPQDRQFILSSKKLLLSDSGFYLCAWSQDGDYEQYFGPGTRLTVT.

The rearrangement uses TRBV18 and TRBJ1-2; the D gene is possibly TRBD1 (5 bases). The germline V and J ends were trimmed by 5 bases and 0 bases, with 13 bases remaining between them. The CDR3 contains 15 residues. Germline-derived CDR1 and CDR2 are KGHSH and LQKENI. CDR3 coding DNA: TGTGCCAGCTCATCGCAGGGAAATACTAACTATGGCTACACCTTC. Encoded protein: CASSSQGNTNYGYTF.

The chain has TRBV5-4 and TRBJ2-3, with D possibly being TRBD1 (5 bases). Trimming left V 4 bases short and J 0 bases short, with 12 bases between. CDR1 is SGHNT, CDR2 YYREEE, per germline (reference sequence). This CDR3 has 15 residues. This CDR3 reads CASSPLGASTDTQYF. The CDR3 DNA reads as TGTGCCAGCAGCCCCCTTGGGGCCAGCACAGATACGCAGTATTTT.

J is TRBJ2-3 and V is TRBV6-1; 7 bases match TRBD2. Germline values: CDR1 MNHNS, CDR2 SASEGT. The CDR3 runs 17 residues. V was pared by 1 base and J by 1 base, with 8 bases of the junction left unmatched. This chain's CDR3 is CASSEVPAGRGTDTQYF. The DNA for the CDR3 is TGTGCCAGCAGTGAAGTCCCGGCTGGGAGGGGCACAGATACGCAGTATTTT.

The J gene is TRBJ1-2, the V gene TRBV5-1; D is possibly TRBD1 (6 bases). Germline CDR1 reads SGHRS; CDR2 reads YFSETQ. The germline V and J ends were trimmed by 6 bases and 4 bases, with 13 bases remaining between them. CDR3 size: 13 residues. CDR3 sequence: CASTLQGPYGYTF. CDR3 nucleotide sequence: TGCGCCAGCACCTTACAGGGCCCCTATGGCTACACCTTC.